This TCR beta chain was profiled in a study of CD8 T cells in ankylosing spondylitis (dated by TCRdb to between 2016 and 2019). Regarding the complete study: T cell receptor beta repertoires were profiled in healthy donors and ankylosing spondylitis patients so that disease-linked TCR variants could be found. The full study cohort was made up of 25 ankylosing spondylitis patients and some 100 healthy donors. Peripheral blood was sampled, and synovial fluid was additionally collected from ankylosing spondylitis patients.

As to this clonotype: The antigen it binds to is not known. The junction and the germline gene differ at one end; a read error may be behind it.

These reads were obtained on an Illumina HiSeq 2500. Quantitative 5'-RACE with molecular barcodes was used to prepare TCR beta libraries. The original pipeline was this. A new computational method, built on a probabilistic model of VDJ rearrangement, was used to identify disease-linked TCR variants. TCRdb reran the public reads through fastp at Q25 and MiXCR, keeping productive beta chains. Entries that share a CDR3 protein sequence are merged under the most common genes and DNA. TCRdb assigned the V and J calls; the authors' analysis was not used. The sample includes some 120,000 distinct CDR3 sequences, with approximately 14% observed a single time. Around 3% of the sample is held by the ten biggest clonotypes. What the study reported, not specific to this receptor: A TCR beta motif made up of eight or nine highly homologous amino acid variants appeared to be characteristic of blood from ankylosing spondylitis patients. The disease-linked clones showed a CD8+ phenotype and occurred at relatively low frequencies in peripheral blood. According to the report, matched synovial fluid samples from ankylosing spondylitis patients were significantly enriched for the disease-linked clones. Some of the motif variants had been reported before in the synovial fluid and blood of reactive arthritis patients, a finding that suggests common disease-initiation mechanisms.

The TCR originated in a female donor with ankylosing spondylitis or in good health (not recorded which). The sample taken for sequencing was blood, either unsorted or a sorted T cell fraction (not recorded which).

The CDR3 protein sequence reads: CTSSLFLRKPIYGYTF. The DNA reads TGTACCAGCAGTTTATTCCTGCGGAAACCGATCTATGGCTACACCTTC. In this chain, TRBV12-3 or TRBV12-4 is recombined with TRBJ1-2; the D gene lacks a confident call. The CDR3 starts with the cysteine, ends with the phenylalanine, and has 16 residues. Just CDR3 DNA is preserved here, 48 bases in frame from base 1.